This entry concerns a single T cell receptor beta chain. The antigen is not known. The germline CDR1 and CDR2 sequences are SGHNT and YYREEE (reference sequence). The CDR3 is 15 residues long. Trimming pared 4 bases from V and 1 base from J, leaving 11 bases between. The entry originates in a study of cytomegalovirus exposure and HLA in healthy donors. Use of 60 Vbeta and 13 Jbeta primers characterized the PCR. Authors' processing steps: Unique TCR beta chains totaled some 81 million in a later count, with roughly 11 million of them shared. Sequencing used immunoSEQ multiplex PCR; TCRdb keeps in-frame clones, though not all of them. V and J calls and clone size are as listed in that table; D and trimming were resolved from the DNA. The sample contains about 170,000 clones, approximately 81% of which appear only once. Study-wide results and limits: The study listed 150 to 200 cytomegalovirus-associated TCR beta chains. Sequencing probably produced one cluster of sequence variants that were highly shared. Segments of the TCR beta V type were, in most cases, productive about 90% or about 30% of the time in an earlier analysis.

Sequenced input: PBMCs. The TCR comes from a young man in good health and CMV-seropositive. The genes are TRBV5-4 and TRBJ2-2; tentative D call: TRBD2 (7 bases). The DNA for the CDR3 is TGTGCCAGCAGCCGGGGGGCTAAGAACACCGGGGAGCTGTTTTTT. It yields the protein CASSRGAKNTGELFF.